These 23 T cell receptor beta chains were sequenced from one sample in a study of CD8 T cells in Susac syndrome. When the RNA was reverse transcribed, random hexamers were used with an input of roughly 0.5 to 1 ug. TCRdb re-called the immunoSEQ multiplex PCR reads with MiXCR, one entry per CDR3 protein. The sample yields 55,000 to 85,000 distinct CDR3 sequences, 96% seen once. The sequencing input was CD4+ T cells from PBMCs. These receptors were collected from a human donor with multiple sclerosis.

The chain links TRBV5-1 to TRBJ1-4, with D tentatively TRBD1 (6 bases). V lost 0 bases and J lost 8, with 14 bases in between. CDR1 is SGHRS, CDR2 YFSETQ, per germline. The CDR3 extends over 15 amino acids. The CDR3 DNA reads TGCGCCAGCAGCTTGGAAGCAGGGGTGAGAGAAAAACTGTTTTTT. It specifies CASSLEAGVREKLFF.

J is TRBJ2-1 and V is TRBV12-3 or TRBV12-4; no clear D. Trimming removed 4 bases at V and 8 bases at J, with 6 bases between. The CDR3 is 11 amino acids. The CDR3 spells CASSWLYEQFF. The CDR3, as DNA: TGTGCCAGCAGTTGGCTTTATGAGCAGTTCTTC.

This clonotype has only one observation. The chain is built from TRBV6-2 or TRBV6-3 and TRBJ2-7, with 7 bases aligning to TRBD1. The CDR3 runs 13 residues. From germline, CDR1 is MNHEY and CDR2 SVGEGT. V shed 10 bases, J shed 4 bases, and the junction held 10 bases outside the gene matches. The CDR3 region has the DNA TGTGCCACTACCGGGACAGCAGATTACGAGCAGTACTTC. Amino acids: CATTGTADYEQYF.

V gene TRBV5-1 combines with J gene TRBJ2-1; TRBD2 aligns across 11 bases. This CDR3 is 15 amino acids long. Germline values: CDR1 SGHRS, CDR2 YFSETQ. J gave up 5 bases and V 6 bases, and 7 bases lay outside the gene matches. CDR3 DNA: TGCGCCAGCACCTTCCTAGCGGGGGGCAACAATGAGCAGTTCTTC. This gives the protein CASTFLAGGNNEQFF.

This chain links TRBV7-9 with TRBJ2-6; D is ambiguous. Per germline, CDR1 SEHNR and CDR2 FQNEAQ (reference sequence). Deletions cut 1 base from V and 2 bases from J, with 9 bases between. The CDR3 is made up of 16 amino acids. The CDR3 region is CASSLVGRAGANVLTF. The CDR3 DNA reads TGTGCCAGCAGCTTAGTGGGTAGGGCTGGGGCCAACGTCCTGACTTTC.

The rearrangement links TRBV6-6 to TRBJ2-7; 9 bases align to TRBD1. Germline V gene lookup returns CDR1 MNHNY and CDR2 SVGAGI (reference sequence). J was trimmed by 5 bases and V by 7 bases; bases with no gene match: 12. The CDR3 loop spans 15 amino acids. The CDR3 DNA reads TGTGCCAGCACCCAACCCGACAGGGGGAAAAACGAGCAGTACTTC. Its protein is CASTQPDRGKNEQYF.

The J gene is TRBJ2-5, the V gene TRBV5-4, with D perhaps matching TRBD1 (5 bases). V was cut by 1 base and J by 5 bases, with 12 bases left in between. The CDR3 contains 14 residues. CDR1 is SGHNT and CDR2 is YYREEE in the germline V gene (reference sequence). CDR3 nucleotides: TGTGCCAGCAGCTTGCGAGACAGCGTGGAGACCCAGTACTTC. Amino acid sequence: CASSLRDSVETQYF.

This clonotype has only a few counts. The chain employs TRBV3-1 and TRBJ2-3; D is unresolved. Germline-derived CDR1 and CDR2 are LGHDT and YNNKEL (reference sequence). The CDR3 has 13 residues. The V and J ends lost 2 bases and 3 bases respectively, with 6 bases between them. CDR3 nucleotide sequence: TGTGCCAGCAGCCAAAGAGCGACAGATACGCAGTATTTT. As protein: CASSQRATDTQYF.

The V call is TRBV6-2 or TRBV6-3, the J call TRBJ2-4; weak D call: TRBD1 (6 bases). The ends were cut back, 4 bases at V and 8 bases at J, with 9 bases in the middle. The CDR3 has 12 residues. The germline gives CDR1 MNHEY, CDR2 SVGEGT. Here the CDR3 reads CASSSQGHIQYF. CDR3 bases: TGTGCCAGCAGTTCCCAGGGGCACATTCAGTACTTC.

The chain recombines TRBV7-2 with TRBJ1-2, with D perhaps matching TRBD1 (6 bases). The V gene's germline CDR1 is SGHTA and CDR2 FQGNSA. The CDR3 runs to 14 residues. V lost 1 base and J lost 8, with 14 bases in between. CDR3 region: CASSLGQGWFGYTF. As DNA, the CDR3 is TGTGCCAGCAGCTTAGGGCAGGGGTGGTTCGGCTACACCTTC. The full variable domain, rest sourced from reference TRBV7-2 and TRBJ1-2, is GAGVSQSPSNKVTEKGKDVELRCDPISGHTALYWYRQSLGQGLEFLIYFQGNSAPDKSGLPSDRFSAERTGGSVSTLTIQRTQQEDSAVYLCASSLGQGWFGYTFGSGTRLTVV.

The chain links TRBV12-3 or TRBV12-4 to TRBJ2-3; TRBD1 matches at 12 bases. The CDR3 is 17 amino acids. With 4 bases clipped from V and 6 bases from J, the junction kept 11 bases outside the gene matches. The CDR3 DNA sequence: TGTGCCAGCAGTTCCTACCGGGACAGGGGGCCGGGGGATACGCAGTATTTT. Translation: CASSSYRDRGPGDTQYF.

V and J are TRBV5-1 and TRBJ2-1; D gene unclear. Germline lookup yields CDR1 SGHRS and CDR2 YFSETQ. The germline V and J ends were trimmed by 3 bases and 12 bases, with 10 bases remaining between them. CDR3 length equals 11 residues. The CDR3 reads CASSSETRQFF. CDR3 coding DNA: TGCGCCAGCAGCTCCGAAACGAGGCAGTTCTTC.

V and J are TRBV20-1 and TRBJ2-2; D unresolved. Germline values: CDR1 DFQATT, CDR2 SNEGSKA (reference sequence). The CDR3 spans 14 residues. V dropped 2 bases and J dropped 7 bases, with 14 bases sitting between them. CDR3 bases: TGCAGTGCTAGAAACGGAAACCACGGCGGGGAGCTGTTTTTT. Protein sequence: CSARNGNHGGELFF.

The CDR3 DNA sequence: TGCGCCAGCAGCCAAGATGGATCGAGCTCCTACAATGAGCAGTTCTTC. As protein: CASSQDGSSSYNEQFF. This sequence joins TRBV4-1 and TRBJ2-1; unclear D gene. Looked up from germline, CDR1 is MGHRA and CDR2 is YSYEKL. This CDR3 contains 16 residues. V was shortened by 0 bases and J by 0 bases, with 9 bases between the two germline ends.

This clonotype has a single count. This chain uses TRBV3-1 with TRBJ1-2; TRBD1 might be the D (5 bases). Trimming cost V 0 bases and J 4 bases, with 12 bases left between them. Germline loops: CDR1 LGHDT, CDR2 YNNKEL (reference sequence). The CDR3 runs to 15 residues. For the CDR3, the DNA is TGTGCCAGCAGCCAAGATCCGGGGCGGAGCTATGGCTACACCTTC. The encoded protein is CASSQDPGRSYGYTF.

J is TRBJ2-1 and V is TRBV19, with D perhaps assigned TRBD1 or TRBD2 (5 bases each). The CDR3 spans 15 residues. V was cut by 3 bases and J by 5 bases, with 14 bases left in between. CDR1 LNHDA and CDR2 SQIVND come from the germline V gene (reference sequence). CDR3 nucleotides: TGTGCCAGTAGTATGGGCCGGGGACGGAACAATGAGCAGTTCTTC. Translating gives CASSMGRGRNNEQFF.

This chain joins TRBV4-1 and TRBJ2-5; tentative D call: TRBD2 (5 bases). Trimming shortened V by 3 bases and J by 3 bases, and 14 bases separated the two germline ends. The CDR3 is 15 residues long. Germline V CDR1 and CDR2: MGHRA, YSYEKL. CDR3 in DNA: TGCGCCAGCAGCCACGGCCTCACCGGGGAAGAGACCCAGTACTTC. It codes for CASSHGLTGEETQYF.

The chain links TRBV6-4 to TRBJ2-1; TRBD1 is a possible D gene (6 bases). The CDR3 length is 15 residues. CDR1 is MRHNA, CDR2 SNTAGT, per germline. The V and J ends lost 3 bases and 2 bases respectively, with 11 bases between them. In nucleotides, the CDR3 is TGTGCCAGCAGTGAATACGGGACACCCTACAATGAGCAGTTCTTC. This encodes CASSEYGTPYNEQFF.

V gene TRBV12-3 or TRBV12-4 combines with J gene TRBJ2-5; TRBD2 agrees at 9 bases. CDR3 length equals 17 residues. Losses at the gene ends were 0 bases for V and 5 bases for J; bases not matched to a gene: 10. In DNA, the CDR3 is TGTGCCAGCAGTTTAGCGTTTGGCGGGGGGGCCTTGGAGACCCAGTACTTC. As protein: CASSLAFGGGALETQYF.

This sequence joins TRBV20-1 and TRBJ2-1, with 11 bases matching TRBD2. In germline, CDR1 is DFQATT, CDR2 SNEGSKA (reference sequence). Trimming cost V 3 bases and J 3 bases; bases outside gene matches: 7. This CDR3 is 16 amino acids long. The CDR3, as DNA: TGCAGTGCTAGTCGCCGTACTAGCGGGGGCTACAATGAGCAGTTCTTC. Amino acid sequence: CSASRRTSGGYNEQFF.

V and J are TRBV3-1 and TRBJ1-5; D is possibly TRBD1 (6 bases). The V gene lost 4 bases and the J gene lost 4 bases, with 11 bases spanning the gap. CDR1 and CDR2 from the germline V gene are LGHDT and YNNKEL (reference sequence). The CDR3 has 14 amino acids. CDR3 nucleotide sequence: TGTGCCAGCAGCCCCGCGGACAGTAATCAGCCCCAGCATTTT. Translating it yields CASSPADSNQPQHF.

The rearrangement joins TRBV29-1 to TRBJ2-1; a possible D gene is TRBD1 (5 bases). Germline CDR1 reads SQVTM; CDR2 reads ANQGSEA. CDR3 length equals 16 residues. V gave up 7 bases and J gave up 0 bases, with 19 bases separating them. The CDR3 loop is CSALGPTASSYNEQFF. The CDR3 DNA reads TGCAGCGCCCTAGGCCCGACAGCTAGCTCCTACAATGAGCAGTTCTTC.

The CDR3 is CASSPLSAEAFF. CDR3 in DNA: TGTGCCAGCAGCCCACTCAGCGCCGAAGCTTTCTTT. The chain recombines TRBV7-9 with TRBJ1-1; D gene unclear. The V end lost 5 bases, the J end lost 8 bases, and 12 bases lay between the germline ends. Germline CDR1 and CDR2: SEHNR and FQNEAQ (reference sequence). The length of the CDR3 is 12 residues.